A selection of T cell receptor beta chains follows, all from one sample in a study of OX40 agonist ivuxolimab in advanced cancers. The table came from immunoSEQ multiplex PCR; TCRdb's copy has only in-frame clones and leaves some out. The table lists about 99,000 clones, more than 95% of them singletons. The sample in question was CD4+ or CD8+ T cells sorted from blood, obtained in a trial of the OX40 agonist ivuxolimab. Every receptor here comes from an adult with an advanced solid tumor such as melanoma, head and neck, liver or kidney cancer. The CDR3 runs from the conserved cysteine through the conserved F or W. D genes are given only for firm matches. A row's size may be missing; if present it is once, few, many or a size class.

>TRBJ1-2|.|TRBV29-1|TRBD1
CSADEGARGYTF
TGCAGCGCTGACGAGGGGGCTCGGGGCTACACCTTC
>TRBJ1-1|.|TRBV5-1|.
CASSSQEEAFF
TGCGCCAGCAGCTCCCAGGAGGAAGCTTTCTTT
>TRBJ1-2|.|TRBV4-3|.
CASSLVWGHQANYGYTF
TGCGCCAGCAGCCTGGTGTGGGGACACCAAGCTAACTATGGCTACACCTTC
>TRBJ2-3|.|TRBV29-1|TRBD1
CSVLQGAKDTQYF
TGCAGCGTCCTGCAGGGGGCTAAAGATACGCAGTATTTT
>TRBJ2-1|.|TRBV10-3|TRBD1
CAISESKQGAWNEQFF
TGTGCCATCAGTGAGTCGAAGCAGGGGGCCTGGAATGAGCAGTTCTTC
>TRBJ1-2|.|TRBV2|.
CASSEVPEIYGYTF
TGTGCCAGCAGTGAAGTTCCGGAAATCTATGGCTACACCTTC
>TRBJ2-1|.|TRBV27|TRBD2
CASARLAEYNEQFF
TGTGCCAGCGCCCGACTAGCGGAATACAATGAGCAGTTCTTC
>TRBJ2-3|.|TRBV19|TRBD1
CASSITAGGDTQYF
TGTGCCAGTAGTATCACGGCAGGGGGAGATACGCAGTATTTT
>TRBJ2-7|.|TRBV7-3|.
CASSLGGNSYEQYF
TGTGCCAGCAGCTTGGGCGGAAACTCCTACGAGCAGTACTTC
>TRBJ1-5|.|TRBV15|.
CATSRGRGQPQHF
TGTGCCACCAGCAGGGGAAGAGGTCAGCCCCAGCATTTT
>TRBJ2-7|.|TRBV5-1|TRBD2
CASSGGLAAYEQYF
TGCGCCAGCAGCGGGGGACTAGCGGCCTACGAGCAGTACTTC
>TRBJ2-7|.|TRBV28|TRBD2
CASRGLAGPEQYF
TGTGCCAGCCGTGGACTAGCGGGGCCCGAGCAGTACTTC
>TRBJ2-1|.|TRBV7-2|TRBD2
CASSIGTSGSYNEQFF
TGTGCCAGCAGCATTGGGACTAGCGGGAGTTACAATGAGCAGTTCTTC
>TRBJ1-2|once|TRBV4-3|.
CASSQERDTFYGYTF
TGCGCCAGCAGCCAAGAGAGGGACACTTTCTATGGCTACACCTTC
>TRBJ2-4|.|TRBV7-2|.
CASSLVPGTDIQYF
TGTGCCAGCAGCTTAGTCCCAGGGACTGACATTCAGTACTTC
>TRBJ2-3|.|TRBV7-2|.
CASSLASADTDTQYF
TGTGCCAGCAGCTTAGCCTCAGCAGACACAGATACGCAGTATTTT
>TRBJ1-1|few|TRBV7-9|.
CASSFGSTEAFF
TGTGCCAGCAGCTTTGGGAGTACTGAAGCTTTCTTT
>TRBJ2-7|.|TRBV6-6|.
CASTHGSDEQYF
TGTGCCAGCACTCACGGGAGTGACGAGCAGTACTTC
>TRBJ1-2|.|TRBV6-5|.
CASSYSEGDGYTF
TGTGCCAGCAGTTACTCTGAGGGGGACGGCTACACCTTC
>TRBJ2-7|.|TRBV11-2|TRBD2
CANSLSSGREDEQYF
TGTGCCAACAGCTTAAGTAGCGGGAGAGAGGACGAGCAGTACTTC
>TRBJ1-5|.|TRBV19|.
CASSIMSGNSQPQHF
TGTGCCAGTAGTATTATGTCGGGGAACAGTCAGCCCCAGCATTTT
>TRBJ1-3|.|TRBV6-1|TRBD1
CASMDRSSGNTIYF
TGTGCCAGCATGGACAGGAGCTCTGGAAACACCATATATTTT
>TRBJ1-5|few|TRBV18|TRBD1
CASSLTGANQPQHF
TGTGCCAGCTCACTCACAGGGGCCAATCAGCCCCAGCATTTT
>TRBJ1-2|.|TRBV5-6|.
CASSLEPGVNYGYTF
TGTGCCAGCAGCTTGGAACCCGGGGTTAACTATGGCTACACCTTC
>TRBJ2-2|.|TRBV11-3|TRBD2
CASSLGQTSGGVDGELFF
TGTGCCAGCAGCTTAGGTCAAACTAGCGGGGGTGTCGACGGGGAGCTGTTTTTT
>TRBJ2-4|.|TRBV7-9|.
CASSSNELAQNIQYF
TGTGCCAGCAGCTCGAATGAATTGGCCCAAAACATTCAGTACTTC
>TRBJ1-1|few|TRBV19|.
CASIAVPGQNTEAFF
TGTGCCAGTATTGCTGTACCGGGCCAGAACACTGAAGCTTTCTTT
>TRBJ2-1|.|TRBV11-2|.
CASSSMSALSSYNEQFF
TGTGCCAGCAGCTCTATGTCAGCTTTGAGCTCCTACAATGAGCAGTTCTTC
>TRBJ1-1|.|TRBV12-5|.
CASGFGDTEAFF
TGTGCTAGTGGTTTTGGGGACACTGAAGCTTTCTTT
>TRBJ2-7|.|TRBV6-5|TRBD2
CASSYGLAGLYEQYF
TGTGCCAGCAGTTACGGTCTAGCGGGACTGTACGAGCAGTACTTC
>TRBJ1-1|.|TRBV5-4|.
CASSSPSSTEAFF
TGTGCCAGCAGCTCCCCTTCTAGTACTGAAGCTTTCTTT
>TRBJ1-2|.|TRBV7-9|.
CASSDPGHRPGYTF
TGTGCCAGCAGCGATCCGGGCCACAGACCTGGCTACACCTTC
>TRBJ2-2|.|TRBV29-1|.
CSVELSGPNTGELFF
TGCAGCGTTGAGTTGAGTGGGCCGAACACCGGGGAGCTGTTTTTT
>TRBJ1-2|once|TRBV4-1|.
CASSQDRDAATTYGYTF
TGCGCCAGCAGCCAAGATAGGGACGCCGCAACCACCTATGGCTACACCTTC
>TRBJ2-1|medium-sized|TRBV14|TRBD1
CASSQSPGGIQFF
TGTGCCAGCAGCCAAAGCCCAGGGGGCATTCAGTTCTTC
>TRBJ2-2|.|TRBV6-1|.
CASTQATANTGELFF
TGTGCCAGCACCCAGGCAACTGCGAACACCGGGGAGCTGTTTTTT
>TRBJ2-1|.|TRBV6-5|TRBD2
CASSSPTSGPHNEQFF
TGTGCCAGCAGTTCCCCGACTAGCGGCCCTCACAATGAGCAGTTCTTC
>TRBJ1-1|.|TRBV27|.
CASSSGSLGTEAFF
TGTGCCAGCAGTTCCGGGTCGTTGGGCACTGAAGCTTTCTTT
>TRBJ1-1|.|TRBV7-3|.
CASGTITEAFF
TGTGCCAGCGGGACGATAACTGAAGCTTTCTTT
>TRBJ2-1|.|TRBV25-1|.
CASSVGENEQFF
TGTGCCAGCAGTGTAGGGGAGAATGAGCAGTTCTTC
>TRBJ2-5|.|TRBV4-1|.
CASSQGGEETQYF
TGCGCCAGCAGCCAAGGGGGAGAAGAGACCCAGTACTTC
>TRBJ1-4|.|TRBV29-1|.
CSEEQGPLEKLFF
TGCAGCGAAGAACAGGGCCCACTTGAAAAACTGTTTTTT
>TRBJ2-5|.|TRBV15|TRBD1
CATSDGTGQETQYF
TGTGCCACCAGCGATGGGACAGGTCAAGAGACCCAGTACTTC
>TRBJ1-1|.|TRBV30|.
CAWSGELSGAFF
TGTGCCTGGAGTGGCGAGCTTTCCGGGGCTTTCTTT
>TRBJ2-7|.|TRBV4-1|.
CASSQDLGGWEQYF
TGCGCCAGCAGCCAAGACCTCGGGGGATGGGAGCAGTACTTC
>TRBJ2-5|.|TRBV7-3|TRBD1
CASSPMDRGNQETQYF
TGTGCCAGCAGCCCAATGGACAGGGGCAACCAAGAGACCCAGTACTTC
>TRBJ2-7|.|TRBV6-1|.
CASSYEQYF
TGTGCCAGCAGTTACGAGCAGTACTTC
>TRBJ2-3|.|TRBV7-2|TRBD2
CASSSGLAGTSTDTQYF
TGTGCCAGCAGCTCCGGACTAGCGGGGACTAGCACAGATACGCAGTATTTT
>TRBJ2-7|.|TRBV7-8|.
CASSLGPGPEQYF
TGTGCCAGCAGCTTAGGACCGGGGCCAGAGCAGTACTTC
>TRBJ2-1|.|TRBV11-3|TRBD1
CASSRLDRGPHEQFF
TGTGCCAGCAGCCGCCTGGACAGGGGTCCCCATGAGCAGTTCTTC
>TRBJ2-7|.|TRBV5-1|.
CASSLAGSTYEQYF
TGCGCCAGCAGCTTGGCCGGATCTACCTACGAGCAGTACTTC
>TRBJ1-4|.|TRBV7-9|.
CASSSAWDQDNNEKLFF
TGTGCCAGCAGCTCTGCGTGGGACCAGGATAATAATGAAAAACTGTTTTTT
>TRBJ1-5|.|TRBV19|.
CASSIVQGGAEPQHF
TGTGCCAGTAGTATAGTACAGGGCGGAGCCGAGCCCCAGCATTTT
>TRBJ2-2|.|TRBV27|.
CASRTVNTGELFF
TGTGCCAGCAGGACGGTGAACACCGGGGAGCTGTTTTTT
>TRBJ1-1|.|TRBV19|.
CASRASLNTEAFF
TGTGCCAGTAGGGCGAGCTTGAACACTGAAGCTTTCTTT
>TRBJ1-1|.|TRBV19|TRBD1
CASSISKQGSEDTEAFF
TGTGCCAGTAGTATCTCCAAACAGGGGAGTGAGGACACTGAAGCTTTCTTT
>TRBJ1-4|.|TRBV4-1|.
CASSQAWGEKLFF
TGCGCCAGCAGCCAAGCCTGGGGTGAAAAACTGTTTTTT